This paragraph reports one T cell receptor beta chain. Its antigen remains unidentified. Germline loops: CDR1 MGHDK, CDR2 SYGVNS. V was shortened by 3 bases and J by 2 bases, with 16 bases between the two germline ends. The CDR3 consists of 16 residues. These data belong to a study of identical twins. Study-wide findings and caveats: Where out-of-frame alpha sequences were twin-shared, they showed excess low generation probability. Cross-sectional statistical analysis, not tracking of the same donors, underpinned the conclusions.

TCRdb re-called the 5' RACE reads through MiXCR, storing one row per CDR3 protein. The top ten clones hold 0.25% to 0.3% of a sample with approximately 1.8 million distinct CDR3 sequences, roughly a third of them seen once. The origin of this receptor is a newborn girl in good health. The V call is TRBV25-1, the J call TRBJ1-2; D is unresolved. Sample: cord blood. The CDR3 spells CASSDPQPEGNYGYTF. The CDR3 nucleotides read TGTGCCAGCAGTGACCCTCAACCAGAAGGCAACTATGGCTACACCTTC.